This TCR beta chain was sequenced in a study of regulatory T cells in long-lasting Graves disease. Regarding time point: newly diagnosed GD, antithyroid drugs for less than 3 months. PBMCs provided the RNA from which the TCR library was made. Construction of TCR beta libraries relied on iRepertoire HTBI primers and on Arm-PCR targeting CDR3 regions. TCRdb reprocessed the multiplex PCR reads with MiXCR, giving one entry per CDR3 protein. This table holds 440,000 or so distinct CDR3 sequences, 15% found once. This same sample was also taken into another study, of T cells in Graves' hyperthyroidism and ophthalmopathy.

This sequence originates from a woman aged 25 to 39 with Graves disease. The input for sequencing was peripheral blood mononuclear cells (PBMCs), taken at new diagnosis, from a patient treated with antithyroid drugs.

CDR3 sequence (DNA): TGTGCCACCAGCAGAGTGGCTGGAGGTGGAGAGACCCAGTACTTC. The encoded protein is CATSRVAGGGETQYF. V usage is TRBV15 and J usage is TRBJ2-5, with D possibly being TRBD2 (5 bases). This CDR3 is 15 amino acids long. The V gene lost 1 base and the J gene lost 4 bases, with 13 bases spanning the gap. Germline CDR1 LNHNV, CDR2 YYDKDF (reference sequence).